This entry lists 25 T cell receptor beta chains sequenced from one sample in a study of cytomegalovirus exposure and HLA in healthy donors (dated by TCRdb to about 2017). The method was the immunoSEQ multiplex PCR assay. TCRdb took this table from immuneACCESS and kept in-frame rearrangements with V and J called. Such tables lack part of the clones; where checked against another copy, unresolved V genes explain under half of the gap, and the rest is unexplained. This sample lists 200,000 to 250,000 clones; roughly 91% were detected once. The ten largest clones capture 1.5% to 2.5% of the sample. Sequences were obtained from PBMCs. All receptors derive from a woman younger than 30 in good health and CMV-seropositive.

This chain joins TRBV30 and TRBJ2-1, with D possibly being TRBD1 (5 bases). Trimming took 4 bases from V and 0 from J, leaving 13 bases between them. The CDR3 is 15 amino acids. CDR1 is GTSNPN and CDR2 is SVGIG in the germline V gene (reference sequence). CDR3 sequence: CAWTTGFSSYNEQFF. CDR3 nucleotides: TGTGCCTGGACTACAGGTTTCAGCTCCTACAATGAGCAGTTCTTC. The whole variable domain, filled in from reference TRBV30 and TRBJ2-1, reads SQTIHQWPATLVQPVGSPLSLECTVEGTSNPNLYWYRQAAGRGLQLLFYSVGIGQISSEVPQNLSASRPQDRQFILSSKKLLLSDSGFYLCAWTTGFSSYNEQFFGPGTRLTVL.

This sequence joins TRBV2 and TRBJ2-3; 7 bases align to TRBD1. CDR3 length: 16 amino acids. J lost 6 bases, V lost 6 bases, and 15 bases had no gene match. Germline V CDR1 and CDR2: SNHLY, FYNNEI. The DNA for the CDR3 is TGTGCCAGCAGCGATCTACAGGGGATTAGGGTCGATACGCAGTATTTT. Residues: CASSDLQGIRVDTQYF.

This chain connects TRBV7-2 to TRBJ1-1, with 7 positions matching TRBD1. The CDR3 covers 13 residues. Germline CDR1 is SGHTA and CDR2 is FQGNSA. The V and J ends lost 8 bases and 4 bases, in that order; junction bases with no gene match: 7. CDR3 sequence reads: CASAQGFGTEAFF. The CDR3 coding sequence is TGTGCCAGCGCACAGGGGTTCGGCACTGAAGCTTTCTTT.

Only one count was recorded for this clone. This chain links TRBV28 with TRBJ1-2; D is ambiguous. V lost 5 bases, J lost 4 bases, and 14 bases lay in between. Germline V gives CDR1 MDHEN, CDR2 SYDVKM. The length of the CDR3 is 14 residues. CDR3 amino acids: CASSPRLFPYGYTF. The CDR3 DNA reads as TGTGCCAGCAGTCCGAGACTGTTCCCCTATGGCTACACCTTC.

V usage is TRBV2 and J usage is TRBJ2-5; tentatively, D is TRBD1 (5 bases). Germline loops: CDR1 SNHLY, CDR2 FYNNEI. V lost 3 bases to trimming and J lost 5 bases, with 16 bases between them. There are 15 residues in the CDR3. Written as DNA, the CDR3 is TGTGCCAGCAGTGATGACTTGGGGTGGGGCGAGACCCAGTACTTC. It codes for CASSDDLGWGETQYF.

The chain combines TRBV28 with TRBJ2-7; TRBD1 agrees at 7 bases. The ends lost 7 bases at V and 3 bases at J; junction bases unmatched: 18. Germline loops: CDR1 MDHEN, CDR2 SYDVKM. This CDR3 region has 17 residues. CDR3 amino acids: CASISARPGTGVYEQYF. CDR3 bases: TGTGCCAGCATCAGCGCAAGACCAGGTACAGGGGTCTACGAGCAGTACTTC. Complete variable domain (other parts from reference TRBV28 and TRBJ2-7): DVKVTQSSRYLVKRTGEKVFLECVQDMDHENMFWYRQDPGLGLRLIYFSYDVKMKEKGDIPEGYSVSREKKERFSLILESASTNQTSMYLCASISARPGTGVYEQYFGPGTRLTVT.

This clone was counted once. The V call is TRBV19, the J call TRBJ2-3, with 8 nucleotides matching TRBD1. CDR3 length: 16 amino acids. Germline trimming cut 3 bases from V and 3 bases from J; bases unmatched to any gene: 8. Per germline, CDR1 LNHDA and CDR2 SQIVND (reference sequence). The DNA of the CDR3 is TGTGCCAGTAGTATCCCGGACAGGGAGAATACAGATACGCAGTATTTT. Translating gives CASSIPDRENTDTQYF. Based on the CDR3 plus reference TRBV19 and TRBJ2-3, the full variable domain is DGGITQSPKYLFRKEGQNVTLSCEQNLNHDAMYWYRQDPGQGLRLIYYSQIVNDFQKGDIAEGYSVSREKKESFPLTVTSAQKNPTAFYLCASSIPDRENTDTQYFGPGTRLTVL.

CDR3 nucleotide sequence: TGTGCCAGCAGCCCCCCGGCGGGGGCGCCCTATGGCTACACCTTC. This encodes CASSPPAGAPYGYTF. V gene TRBV9 combines with J gene TRBJ1-2; possibly TRBD1 for D (6 bases). V was clipped by 4 bases and J by 4 bases, with 17 bases between them. CDR3 size: 15 residues. CDR1 and CDR2 (germline): SGDLS, YYNGEE.

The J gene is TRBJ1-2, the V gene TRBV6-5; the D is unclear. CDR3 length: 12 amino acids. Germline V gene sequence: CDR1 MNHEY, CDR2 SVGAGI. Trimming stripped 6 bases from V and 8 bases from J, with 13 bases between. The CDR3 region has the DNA TGTGCCAGCAGCCCCGAGGGTTGGGGCTACACCTTC. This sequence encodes CASSPEGWGYTF.

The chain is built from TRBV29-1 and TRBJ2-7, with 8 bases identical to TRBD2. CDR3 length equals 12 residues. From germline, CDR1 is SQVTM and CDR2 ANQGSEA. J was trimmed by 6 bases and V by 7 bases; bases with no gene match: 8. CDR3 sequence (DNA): TGCAGCGCCGAGGGGCTAGCGGGCGAGCAGTACTTC. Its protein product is CSAEGLAGEQYF.

The CDR3 protein is CAWGGGQGNEKLFF. As DNA, the CDR3 is TGTGCCTGGGGAGGGGGACAGGGTAATGAAAAACTGTTTTTT. The genes are TRBV30 and TRBJ1-4; 9 bases align to TRBD1. V was clipped by 5 bases and J by 4 bases; unmatched bases: 5. This CDR3 region has 14 residues. Germline V CDR1 and CDR2: GTSNPN, SVGIG (reference sequence).

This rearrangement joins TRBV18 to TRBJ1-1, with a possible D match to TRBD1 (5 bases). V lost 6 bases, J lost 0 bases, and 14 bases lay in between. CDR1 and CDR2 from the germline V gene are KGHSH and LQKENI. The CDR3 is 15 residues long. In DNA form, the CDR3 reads TGTGCCAGCTCCATTGGCGGGGGGATGAACACTGAAGCTTTCTTT. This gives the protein CASSIGGGMNTEAFF.

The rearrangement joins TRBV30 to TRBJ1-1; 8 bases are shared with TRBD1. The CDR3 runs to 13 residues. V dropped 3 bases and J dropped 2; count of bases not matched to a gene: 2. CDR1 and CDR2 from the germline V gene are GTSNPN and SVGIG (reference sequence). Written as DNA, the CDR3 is TGTGCCTGGAGGACAGGGGCTAACACTGAAGCTTTCTTT. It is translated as CAWRTGANTEAFF.

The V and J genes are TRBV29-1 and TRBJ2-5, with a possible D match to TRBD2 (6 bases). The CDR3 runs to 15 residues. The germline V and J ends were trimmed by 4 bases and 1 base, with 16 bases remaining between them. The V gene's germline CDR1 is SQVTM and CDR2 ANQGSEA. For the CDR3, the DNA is TGCAGCGTTGCTGGGTTGGCGGGGACCCAAGAGACCCAGTACTTC. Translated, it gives CSVAGLAGTQETQYF.

The CDR3 reads CASSDRSNTEAFF. As DNA, the CDR3 is TGTGCCAGCAGCGACAGATCGAACACTGAAGCTTTCTTT. This chain links TRBV27 with TRBJ1-1, with a weak D call TRBD1 (5 bases). The CDR3 is made up of 13 amino acids. From germline, CDR1 is MNHEY and CDR2 SMNVEV (reference sequence). Between the trimmed V and J ends, which lost 6 bases and 1 base, there was a span of 9 bases.

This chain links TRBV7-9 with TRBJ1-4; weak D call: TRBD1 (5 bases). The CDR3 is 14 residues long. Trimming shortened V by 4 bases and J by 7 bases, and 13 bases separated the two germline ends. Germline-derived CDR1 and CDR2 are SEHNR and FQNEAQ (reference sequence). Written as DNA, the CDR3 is TGTGCCAGCAGCTCCTTGGGGCGACGTGAAAAACTGTTTTTT. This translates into CASSSLGRREKLFF.

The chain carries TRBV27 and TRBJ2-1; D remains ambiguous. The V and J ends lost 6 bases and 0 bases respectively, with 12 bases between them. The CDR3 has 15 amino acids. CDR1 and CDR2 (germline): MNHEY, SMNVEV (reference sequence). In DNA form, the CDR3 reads TGTGCCAGCAGGAAGACTGTCATCTCCTACAATGAGCAGTTCTTC. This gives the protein CASRKTVISYNEQFF.

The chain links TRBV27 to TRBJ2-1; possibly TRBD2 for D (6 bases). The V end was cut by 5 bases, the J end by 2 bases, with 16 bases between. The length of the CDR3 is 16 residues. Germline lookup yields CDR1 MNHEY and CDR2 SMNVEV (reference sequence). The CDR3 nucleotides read TGTGCCAGCAGTCTCAGCATGGCGGGGCCCTACAATGAGCAGTTCTTC. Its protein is CASSLSMAGPYNEQFF.

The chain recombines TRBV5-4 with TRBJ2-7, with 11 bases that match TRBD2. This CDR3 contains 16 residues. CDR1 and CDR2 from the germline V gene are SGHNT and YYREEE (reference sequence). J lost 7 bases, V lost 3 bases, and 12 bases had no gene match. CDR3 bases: TGTGCCAGCAGCTCGGAACTAGCGGGAGCCCCTGGGGAGCAGTACTTC. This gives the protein CASSSELAGAPGEQYF.

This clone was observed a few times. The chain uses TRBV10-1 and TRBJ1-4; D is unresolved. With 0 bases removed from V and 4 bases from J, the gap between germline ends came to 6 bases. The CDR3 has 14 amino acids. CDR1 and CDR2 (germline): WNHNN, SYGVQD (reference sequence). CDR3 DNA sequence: TGCGCCAGCAGTGAGTCGCTCGGTAATGAAAAACTGTTTTTT. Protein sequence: CASSESLGNEKLFF.

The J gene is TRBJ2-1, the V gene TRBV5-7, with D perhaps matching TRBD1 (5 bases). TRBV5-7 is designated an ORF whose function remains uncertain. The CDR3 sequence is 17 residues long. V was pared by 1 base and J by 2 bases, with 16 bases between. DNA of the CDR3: TGTGCCAGCAGCTTGAATGGGGCAGGGTGCGCCTACAATGAGCAGTTCTTC. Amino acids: CASSLNGAGCAYNEQFF.

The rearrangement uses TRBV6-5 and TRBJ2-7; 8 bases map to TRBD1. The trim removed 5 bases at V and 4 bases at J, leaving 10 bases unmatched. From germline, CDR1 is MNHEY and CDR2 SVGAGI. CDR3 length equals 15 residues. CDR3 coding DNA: TGTGCCAGCAGTCGGAGGTTTGGACAGGGTTACGAGCAGTACTTC. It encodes CASSRRFGQGYEQYF.

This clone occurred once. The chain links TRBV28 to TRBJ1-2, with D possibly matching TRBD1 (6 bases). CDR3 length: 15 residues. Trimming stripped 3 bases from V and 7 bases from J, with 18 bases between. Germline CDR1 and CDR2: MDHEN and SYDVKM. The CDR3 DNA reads TGTGCCAGCAGTTTCCCTACAGGCAGGGGCACTGGCTACACCTTC. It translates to CASSFPTGRGTGYTF.

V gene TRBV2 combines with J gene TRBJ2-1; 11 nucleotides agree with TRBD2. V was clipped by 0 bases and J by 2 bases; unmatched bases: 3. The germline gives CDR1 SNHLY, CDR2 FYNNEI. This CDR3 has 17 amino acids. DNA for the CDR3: TGTGCCAGCAGTGAAGCGGGGGGACTAGCGGCCTACAATGAGCAGTTCTTC. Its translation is CASSEAGGLAAYNEQFF.

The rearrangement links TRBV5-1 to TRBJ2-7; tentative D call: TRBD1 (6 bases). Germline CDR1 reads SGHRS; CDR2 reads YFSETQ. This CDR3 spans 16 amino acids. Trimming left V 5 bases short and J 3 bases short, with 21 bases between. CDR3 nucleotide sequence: TGCGCCAGCAGACCGCGACAGGTAGGGGTAATCTACGAGCAGTACTTC. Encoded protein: CASRPRQVGVIYEQYF.